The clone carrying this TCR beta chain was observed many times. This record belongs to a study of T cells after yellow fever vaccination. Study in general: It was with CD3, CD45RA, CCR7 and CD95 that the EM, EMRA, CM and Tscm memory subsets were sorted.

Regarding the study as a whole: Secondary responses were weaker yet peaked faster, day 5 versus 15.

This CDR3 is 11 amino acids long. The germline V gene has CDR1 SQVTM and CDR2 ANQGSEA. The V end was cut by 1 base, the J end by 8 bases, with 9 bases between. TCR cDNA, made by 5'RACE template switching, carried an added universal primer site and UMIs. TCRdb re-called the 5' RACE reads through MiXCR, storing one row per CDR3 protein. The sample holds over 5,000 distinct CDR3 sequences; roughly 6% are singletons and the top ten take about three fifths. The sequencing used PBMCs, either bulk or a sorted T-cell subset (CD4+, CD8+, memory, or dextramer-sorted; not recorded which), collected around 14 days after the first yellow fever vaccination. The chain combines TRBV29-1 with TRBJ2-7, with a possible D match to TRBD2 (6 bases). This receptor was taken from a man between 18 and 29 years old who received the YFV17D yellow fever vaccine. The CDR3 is CSVEVAGKQYF. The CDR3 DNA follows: TGCAGCGTTGAAGTTGCGGGGAAGCAGTACTTC.